A single T cell receptor (beta chain) is shown here with its context. Germline values: CDR1 WNHNN, CDR2 SYGVQD (reference sequence). Trimming took 6 bases from V and 7 from J; bases not matched to a gene: 14. The CDR3 totals 16 residues. These data belong to a study of blood T cell repertoires in COVID-19. Study background: Researchers got acute and convalescent COVID-19 samples from the United States, Italy and Spain. T cells, B-cell-depleted T cells, or PBMCs supplied cDNA or gDNA.

Original processing methods: Estimated nucleated cell counts came from reference gene primer amplification. Sequenced by immunoSEQ multiplex PCR; TCRdb stores in-frame clones only, minus some. V and J calls and clone size are those listed in that table; D and trimming were worked out from the DNA. The table shows tens of thousands of clones, with over 80% occurring only once. The V call is TRBV10-1, the J call TRBJ1-2, with 10 positions matching TRBD1. This receptor was obtained from a middle-aged man with active COVID-19. The material sequenced was peripheral blood. This CDR3 reads CASSSMDRGGRRGYTF. The CDR3 coding sequence is TGCGCCAGCAGCAGCATGGACAGGGGGGGAAGACGTGGCTACACCTTC.